The clone carrying this T cell receptor (beta chain) was seen a few times. What it binds is unknown. The V gene lost 6 bases and the J gene lost 4 bases, with 16 bases spanning the gap. This CDR3 is 15 amino acids long. The source of the sample is a study of T-cell memory formation after mild COVID-19. Across the whole study: Largely, the TCR clusters proved donor specific.

Points from the study as a whole: A subset of responding clones appeared in pre-infection memory, suggesting cross-reactive memory joined. Those CD4+ clones that contracted were mainly in CM and EM (CD8+ ones in EMRA).

TCRdb recomputed calls from the 5' RACE reads with MiXCR, one row per CDR3 protein. The table records 400,000 or so distinct CDR3 sequences, 20% of them present only once. The receptor was derived from an adult woman who had mild COVID-19 (a few samples of this study predate the infection). Cell type and time point are not known. Sequences were obtained from PBMCs or a T cell subset sorted from them (not recorded which). The chain has TRBV12-3 or TRBV12-4 and TRBJ2-1; a possible D gene is TRBD1 (6 bases). CDR3 sequence (DNA): TGTGCCAGCAGCCCAGGGACACTCCGATACAATGAGCAGTTCTTC. This translates into CASSPGTLRYNEQFF.